Presented here are 10 T cell receptor beta chains from one specimen sequenced in a study of CD8 T cells in ankylosing spondylitis. TCRdb re-called the 5' RACE reads through MiXCR, storing one row per CDR3 protein. The profile shows hundreds of thousands of distinct CDR3 sequences, 20% to 25% of them singletons. Material: blood, either unsorted or a sorted T cell fraction (not recorded which). The receptors shown here come from a male donor with ankylosing spondylitis or in good health (not recorded which).

The chain carries TRBV2 and TRBJ2-1, with D possibly TRBD2 on 6 matching bases. The CDR3 covers 16 residues. Trimming removed 3 bases from V and 9 bases from J, with 21 bases in between. CDR1 and CDR2 from the germline V gene are SNHLY and FYNNEI. CDR3 nucleotide sequence: TGTGCCAGCAGTGAGCCCCGGGACTCCCCAGAACGTGAGCAGTTCTTC. It encodes CASSEPRDSPEREQFF.

This clonotype has just a few counts. CDR3 in DNA: TGCAGTGCCCCCCGGACAGGTGAAAACATTCAGTACTTC. As protein: CSAPRTGENIQYF. The V gene is TRBV20-1, the J gene TRBJ2-4; 7 nucleotides match TRBD1. V was clipped by 6 bases and J by 5 bases; unmatched bases: 7. The CDR3 totals 13 residues. The V gene's germline CDR1 is DFQATT and CDR2 SNEGSKA (reference sequence).

The table lists this clonotype with a count of one. The rearrangement joins TRBV7-8 to TRBJ1-6; D uncertain. CDR3 length: 12 amino acids. In germline, CDR1 is SGHVS, CDR2 FQNEAQ. V gave up 10 bases and J gave up 3 bases, with 7 bases separating them. This CDR3 is CATTYYNSPLHF. The CDR3 nucleotides are TGTGCCACCACATACTATAATTCACCCCTCCACTTT.

The rearrangement uses TRBV12-3 or TRBV12-4 and TRBJ2-7, with 8 bases that match TRBD2. The CDR3 has 14 amino acids. After removal of 8 bases from V and 4 bases from J, the junction contained 10 bases not matched to a gene. In nucleotides, the CDR3 is TGTGCCAGCTCCTCGGGACTAGGGCAATACGAGCAGTACTTC. This codes for CASSSGLGQYEQYF.

The sample holds a few counts of this clonotype. The chain joins TRBV14 to TRBJ2-7; 10 positions agree with TRBD1. Trimming at V came to 4 bases and at J to 4 bases, leaving 7 bases not matched to a gene. This CDR3 has 15 residues. CDR1 is SGHDN and CDR2 is FVKESK in the germline V gene. Here the CDR3 reads CASSRRDRGQYEQYF. The CDR3 coding sequence is TGTGCCAGCAGCCGACGGGACAGGGGCCAATACGAGCAGTACTTC. The entire variable domain, with the rest obtained from reference TRBV14 and TRBJ2-7, is as follows: EAGVTQFPSHSVIEKGQTVTLRCDPISGHDNLYWYRRVMGKEIKFLLHFVKESKQDESGMPNNRFLAERTGGTYSTLKVQPAELEDSGVYFCASSRRDRGQYEQYFGPGTRLTVT.

This clonotype was seen a handful of times. The rearrangement links TRBV4-1 to TRBJ2-7, with a weak D call TRBD1 (5 bases). The CDR3 consists of 15 residues. Trimming left V 1 base short and J 2 bases short, with 12 bases between. Germline CDR1 and CDR2: MGHRA and YSYEKL. The CDR3 DNA reads TGCGCCAGCAGCCAAGGGCAGGGCCTGACCTACGAGCAGTACTTC. Translation gives CASSQGQGLTYEQYF.

V is TRBV9 and J is TRBJ2-5, with D possibly called TRBD1 or TRBD2 (5 bases each). The CDR3 runs 13 residues. The V and J ends lost 7 bases and 5 bases respectively, with 15 bases between them. Germline V gene sequence: CDR1 SGDLS, CDR2 YYNGEE. The CDR3 is CASVWGSIETQYF. The CDR3 DNA reads TGTGCCAGCGTTTGGGGGAGTATTGAGACCCAGTACTTC.

This clonotype showed up just a few times. This chain joins TRBV2 and TRBJ2-7; D possibly corresponds to TRBD1 (6 bases). Germline CDR1 is SNHLY and CDR2 is FYNNEI. The CDR3 length is 13 residues. Trimming shortened V by 5 bases and J by 2 bases, and 10 bases separated the two germline ends. Here the CDR3 DNA reads TGTGCCAGCAGTTCGACAGGTCCCTACGAGCAGTACTTC. It encodes CASSSTGPYEQYF.

This clonotype showed up just a few times. This chain links TRBV5-5 with TRBJ2-3; weak D call: TRBD2 (5 bases). The germline V gene encodes CDR1 SGHKS and CDR2 YYEKEE (reference sequence). This CDR3 has 15 residues. Trimming removed 6 bases from V and 5 bases from J, with 19 bases in between. The chain's CDR3 is CASNLEGLSGDTQYF. For the CDR3, the DNA is TGTGCCAGCAACCTTGAAGGGTTGAGCGGAGATACGCAGTATTTT.

The chain joins TRBV7-9 to TRBJ2-1, with D perhaps TRBD1 or TRBD2 (5 bases each). Trimming removed 4 bases from V and 10 bases from J, with 23 bases in between. The length of the CDR3 is 16 residues. CDR1 and CDR2 (germline): SEHNR, FQNEAQ (reference sequence). The CDR3 nucleotides are TGTGCCAGCAGCTCCATGCCTGGGACGGCACGTAGGGAGCAGTTCTTC. Translation gives CASSSMPGTARREQFF.